This T cell receptor (beta chain) was observed in a study of T cell responses to AZD1222 COVID-19 vaccine. Data came from immunoSEQ multiplex PCR; TCRdb stores just in-frame clones and leaves some out. Found here are about 140,000 clones, less than 95% of them singletons; the top ten hold 7.5% to 9.5%. V lost 7 bases to trimming and J lost 0 bases, with 17 bases between them. Germline CDR1 is SGHAT and CDR2 is FQNNGV. This CDR3 contains 16 residues. The sequence came from an adult who received the MenACWY meningococcal vaccine as a control. The chain recombines TRBV11-2 with TRBJ2-3; the D gene is possibly TRBD2 (6 bases). The sample in question was peripheral blood, obtained 28 days after the second dose of the MenACWY control vaccine. This CDR3 reads CASTPPTSTSTDTQYF. CDR3 sequence (DNA): TGTGCCAGCACCCCCCCCACTAGCACAAGCACAGATACGCAGTATTTT.